The next 22 T cell receptor beta chains were all read from a single sample in a study of regulatory T cells in long-lasting Graves disease. CDR3 regions were amplified by Arm-PCR using iRepertoire HTBI primers to build TCR beta libraries. TCRdb re-called the multiplex PCR reads through MiXCR, storing one row per CDR3 protein. In the table there are 350,000 to 500,000 distinct CDR3 sequences, around 15% of which are singletons. Described time point: newly diagnosed GD, antithyroid drugs for less than 3 months. PBMC-extracted RNA yielded the TCR library. The sample was also linked to a second study, of T cells in Graves' hyperthyroidism and ophthalmopathy.

This sample comprised peripheral blood mononuclear cells (PBMCs), obtained at new diagnosis, from a patient treated with antithyroid drugs. The receptors originated from a woman aged 30 to 39 with Graves disease.

The J gene is TRBJ1-1, the V gene TRBV27; no firm D call. The V end lost 6 bases, the J end lost 4 bases, and 12 bases lay between the germline ends. The CDR3 runs to 13 residues. The germline gives CDR1 MNHEY, CDR2 SMNVEV (reference sequence). CDR3 sequence reads: CASRPTLFTEAFF. CDR3 nucleotide sequence: TGTGCCAGCAGGCCGACATTGTTCACTGAAGCTTTCTTT.

This clonotype was counted ten times or more. The V call is TRBV13, the J call TRBJ2-5, with D tentatively TRBD1 or TRBD2 (5 bases each). V was shortened by 5 bases and J by 1 base, with 11 bases between the two germline ends. The CDR3 covers 14 residues. Germline CDR1 and CDR2: PRHDT and FYEKMQ (reference sequence). The CDR3, as DNA: TGTGCCAGCAGCCCCGGGGCGACCCAAGAGACCCAGTACTTC. It encodes CASSPGATQETQYF.

This clonotype appeared many times. The CDR3 sequence is CAWSPLREQFF. The DNA for the CDR3 is TGTGCCTGGAGTCCGCTGCGAGAGCAGTTCTTC. The chain recombines TRBV30 with TRBJ2-1; D remains unclear. Trimming took 2 bases from V and 10 from J, leaving 9 bases between them. The germline V gene encodes CDR1 GTSNPN and CDR2 SVGIG (reference sequence). There are 11 residues in the CDR3.

This clonotype was detected many times. CDR3: CASSPSDTQYF. Written as DNA, the CDR3 is TGTGCCAGCTCCCCGTCGGATACGCAGTATTTT. This chain connects TRBV18 to TRBJ2-3; no definite D call. V shed 6 bases and J shed 6 bases, with 7 bases lying between them. Germline CDR1 reads KGHSH; CDR2 reads LQKENI. This CDR3 has 11 amino acids. Based on the CDR3 plus reference TRBV18 and TRBJ2-3, the full variable domain is NAGVMQNPRHLVRRRGQEARLRCSPMKGHSHVYWYRQLPEEGLKFMVYLQKENIIDESGMPKERFSAEFPKEGPSILRIQQVVRGDSAAYFCASSPSDTQYFGPGTRLTVL.

The sample holds many counts of this clonotype. This chain joins TRBV6-1 and TRBJ2-7; 8 nucleotides agree with TRBD1. The CDR3 loop spans 15 amino acids. Trimming cost V 6 bases and J 5 bases; bases outside gene matches: 12. Per germline, CDR1 MNHNS and CDR2 SASEGT. CDR3: CASSRIGQGPHEQYF. The CDR3 nucleotides are TGTGCCAGCAGCCGCATCGGACAGGGACCCCACGAGCAGTACTTC.

This clonotype showed up many times. The chain employs TRBV11-2 and TRBJ1-3; 8 nucleotides agree with TRBD1. Germline CDR1 SGHAT, CDR2 FQNNGV. The CDR3 is 14 residues long. J gave up 2 bases and V 5 bases, and 2 bases lay outside the gene matches. CDR3 protein: CASSLDRAGNTIYF. The CDR3 DNA follows: TGTGCCAGCAGCCTGGACAGGGCTGGAAACACCATATATTTT.

This chain's CDR3 is CASSWVRGRADDTQYF. The CDR3 nucleotides are TGTGCCAGCAGTTGGGTCCGCGGGAGGGCTGATGATACGCAGTATTTT. The rearrangement uses TRBV12-3 or TRBV12-4 and TRBJ2-3; 9 bases are a match to TRBD2. The V segment lost 4 bases and the J segment 6 bases; nucleotides outside the gene matches: 11. The CDR3 spans 16 residues.

In its sample, this clonotype was seen a few times. The J gene is TRBJ2-2, the V gene TRBV18; D is unresolved. V lost 1 base and J 7 bases, leaving 10 bases between the germline ends. Germline V gene sequence: CDR1 KGHSH, CDR2 LQKENI. The CDR3 contains 14 residues. DNA for the CDR3: TGTGCCAGCTCACCACTTACGGTCGTCGGGGAGCTGTTTTTT. Encoded protein: CASSPLTVVGELFF.

The chain uses TRBV19 and TRBJ2-2; D is unresolved. V was cut by 1 base and J by 5 bases, with 14 bases left in between. This CDR3 spans 16 amino acids. Germline V gene data show CDR1 as LNHDA and CDR2 as SQIVND (reference sequence). The CDR3 loop reads CASSIGAGRETGELFF. The CDR3 DNA is TGTGCCAGTAGTATAGGAGCCGGAAGAGAAACCGGGGAGCTGTTTTTT.

V usage is TRBV5-1 and J usage is TRBJ2-3, with D hard to call. V gave up 9 bases and J gave up 2 bases, with 13 bases separating them. Germline V gene lookup returns CDR1 SGHRS and CDR2 YFSETQ. The CDR3 loop spans 13 amino acids. This CDR3 reads CATSPGSTDTQYF. In DNA form, the CDR3 reads TGCGCCACTTCCCCGGGCTCCACAGATACGCAGTATTTT.

Ten or more counts support this clonotype. The chain links TRBV20-1 to TRBJ2-3; 7 nucleotides agree with TRBD2. Unmatched junction bases numbered 12, after V lost 3 bases and J lost 3 bases. The CDR3 runs to 16 residues. Per germline, CDR1 DFQATT and CDR2 SNEGSKA (reference sequence). The chain's CDR3 is CSARDLAGVGTDTQYF. Here the CDR3 DNA reads TGCAGTGCTAGGGATTTGGCGGGAGTTGGAACAGATACGCAGTATTTT.

This clonotype was seen repeatedly, ten times or more. The V gene is TRBV5-1, the J gene TRBJ2-3, with 11 bases fitting TRBD2. Trimming removed 1 base from V and 3 bases from J; junction bases left unmatched: 10. CDR3 size: 18 residues. In germline, CDR1 is SGHRS, CDR2 YFSETQ. CDR3 coding DNA: TGCGCCAGCAGCTTGATTTTAGCGGGAGGGCACAGTACAGATACGCAGTATTTT. This gives the protein CASSLILAGGHSTDTQYF.

There are a few counts of this clonotype. The genes are TRBV4-1 and TRBJ1-6; D might be TRBD1 (6 bases). This CDR3 has 14 residues. V was shortened by 0 bases and J by 10 bases, with 10 bases between the two germline ends. The germline gives CDR1 MGHRA, CDR2 YSYEKL. The CDR3 loop reads CASSQEGQYSPLHF. In nucleotides, the CDR3 is TGCGCCAGCAGCCAAGAGGGACAATACTCACCCCTCCACTTT.

This clonotype was observed at least ten times. The chain links TRBV28 to TRBJ1-4; D gene ambiguous. Germline V lookup: CDR1 MDHEN, CDR2 SYDVKM. Trimming stripped 8 bases from V and 3 bases from J, with 13 bases between. The CDR3 is made up of 14 amino acids. The CDR3 loop is CASLEGRPNEKLFF. In DNA, the CDR3 is TGTGCCAGCCTTGAAGGGAGGCCTAATGAAAAACTGTTTTTT. Complete variable domain (other parts from reference TRBV28 and TRBJ1-4): DVKVTQSSRYLVKRTGEKVFLECVQDMDHENMFWYRQDPGLGLRLIYFSYDVKMKEKGDIPEGYSVSREKKERFSLILESASTNQTSMYLCASLEGRPNEKLFFGSGTQLSVL.

This clonotype has just a few counts. The chain uses TRBV14 and TRBJ2-7; TRBD1 matches at 12 bases. The CDR3 is 17 residues long. Per the germline V gene, CDR1 is SGHDN and CDR2 is FVKESK. Trimming took 3 bases from V and 4 from J; bases not matched to a gene: 10. Here the CDR3 DNA reads TGTGCCAGCAGCCACGTTAGGGACAGGGGGCGCCGATACGAGCAGTACTTC. Its protein is CASSHVRDRGRRYEQYF.

Only a few counts were recorded for this clonotype. The chain recombines TRBV9 with TRBJ2-1, with 10 bases lining up with TRBD2. This CDR3 has 17 amino acids. Germline CDR1 SGDLS, CDR2 YYNGEE. J gave up 4 bases and V 0 bases, and 7 bases lay outside the gene matches. The CDR3 here is CASSVATAGGPYNEQFF. CDR3 DNA: TGTGCCAGCAGCGTAGCTACAGCGGGAGGGCCATACAATGAGCAGTTCTTC.

Ten or more counts support this clonotype. V gene TRBV28 combines with J gene TRBJ1-3; a possible D gene is TRBD1 (6 bases). V was clipped by 7 bases and J by 0 bases, with 13 bases between them. The CDR3 runs to 15 residues. CDR1 and CDR2 (germline): MDHEN, SYDVKM. The CDR3 DNA follows: TGTGCCAGCACCCGGGACACCAGCTCTGGAAACACCATATATTTT. This gives the protein CASTRDTSSGNTIYF.

To note about this clonotype: A far larger clone differs by one base, so this is likely a read error. The genes are TRBV7-2 and TRBJ2-1; a weak D match, TRBD2 (6 bases). This CDR3 is built from 16 residues. CDR1 and CDR2 (germline): SGHTA, FQGNSA. CDR3 bases: TGTGCCAGCAGCTTAGTGGTGGTGCGGGGCTACAGTGAGCAGTTCTTC. Its translation is CASSLVVVRGYSEQFF.

This clonotype was seen ten or more times. J is TRBJ2-1 and V is TRBV2; 10 bases align to TRBD2. V lost 7 bases to trimming and J lost 15 bases; unmatched junction nucleotides: 12. Per germline, CDR1 SNHLY and CDR2 FYNNEI. The CDR3 contains 13 residues. The CDR3 sequence is CASNPAGGQWRFF. The DNA of the CDR3 is TGTGCCAGCAATCCAGCGGGAGGGCAATGGCGGTTCTTC. Supplemented by reference TRBV2 and TRBJ2-1, the full variable domain reads EPEVTQTPSHQVTQMGQEVILRCVPISNHLYFYWYRQILGQKVEFLVSFYNNEISEKSEIFDDQFSVERPDGSNFTLKIRSTKLEDSAMYFCASNPAGGQWRFFGPGTRLTVL.

The chain employs TRBV19 and TRBJ2-4; 7 positions match TRBD2. The CDR3 covers 14 residues. Losses at the gene ends were 5 bases for V and 3 bases for J; bases not matched to a gene: 4. CDR1 is LNHDA and CDR2 is SQIVND in the germline V gene (reference sequence). The CDR3 sequence is CASSYGLDKNIQYF. Written as DNA, the CDR3 is TGTGCCAGTAGTTATGGACTAGACAAAAACATTCAGTACTTC.

This clonotype was seen at least ten times. The chain carries TRBV10-3 and TRBJ2-7; the match to TRBD2 covers 7 bases. The CDR3 loop spans 15 amino acids. Germline V gene data show CDR1 as ENHRY and CDR2 as SYGVKD. The J segment lost 1 base and the V segment lost 0 bases, leaving 3 bases of the junction unmatched. The CDR3 nucleotides are TGTGCCATCAGTGAGTCGTCGGGAGGATCCTACGAGCAGTACTTC. Its translation: CAISESSGGSYEQYF.

Many counts were recorded for this clonotype. V is TRBV6-1 and J is TRBJ1-5; D possibly corresponds to TRBD1 (6 bases). This CDR3 spans 13 amino acids. V lost 8 bases and J 4 bases, leaving 12 bases between the germline ends. Germline V gene sequence: CDR1 MNHNS, CDR2 SASEGT. The CDR3 bases are TGTGCCAGCGGGGGCGGTAGAAATCAGCCCCAGCATTTT. Its translation is CASGGGRNQPQHF.